These 7 T cell receptor beta chains came from one sample sequenced in a study of CD8 T cells in ankylosing spondylitis. TCRdb re-derived calls from the 5' RACE reads in MiXCR, one entry per CDR3 protein. The profile shows 250,000 to 400,000 distinct CDR3 sequences, more than 9% of them singletons. The sequenced sample was blood, either unsorted or a sorted T cell fraction (not recorded which). The receptors derive from a female donor with ankylosing spondylitis or in good health (not recorded which).

This clonotype was seen only a few times. V gene TRBV20-1 combines with J gene TRBJ2-1; the match to TRBD2 covers 9 bases. Germline V gene lookup returns CDR1 DFQATT and CDR2 SNEGSKA (reference sequence). This CDR3 has 16 residues. The junction had 12 bases not matched to a gene; V was cut back by 5 bases and J by 4 bases. CDR3 DNA: TGCAGTGCTCCTCCCTATAGCGGGAGTGGGTACAATGAGCAGTTCTTC. Translated, it gives CSAPPYSGSGYNEQFF.

This clonotype was counted at least ten times. V and J are TRBV5-1 and TRBJ2-1, with 9 bases matching TRBD1. The CDR3 is 16 residues long. The V gene's germline CDR1 is SGHRS and CDR2 YFSETQ. V was pared by 0 bases and J by 3 bases, with 4 bases of the junction left unmatched. The CDR3 DNA reads TGCGCCAGCAGCTTGGCCGGGACAGGGTTCTACAATGAGCAGTTCTTC. The encoded protein is CASSLAGTGFYNEQFF. Variable domain in full (rest from reference TRBV5-1 and TRBJ2-1): KAGVTQTPRYLIKTRGQQVTLSCSPISGHRSVSWYQQTPGQGLQFLFEYFSETQRNKGNFPGRFSGRQFSNSRSEMNVSTLELGDSALYLCASSLAGTGFYNEQFFGPGTRLTVL.

This clonotype was counted only a few times. V is TRBV14 and J is TRBJ1-1, with D perhaps TRBD1 (5 bases). The CDR3 loop spans 13 amino acids. Germline V gives CDR1 SGHDN, CDR2 FVKESK. V was trimmed by 10 bases and J by 8 bases, leaving 20 bases between them. The CDR3 protein is CATTIWQGAEAFF. The CDR3 DNA reads as TGTGCCACCACAATCTGGCAGGGAGCCGAAGCTTTCTTT. Based on the CDR3 plus reference TRBV14 and TRBJ1-1, the full variable domain is EAGVTQFPSHSVIEKGQTVTLRCDPISGHDNLYWYRRVMGKEIKFLLHFVKESKQDESGMPNNRFLAERTGGTYSTLKVQPAELEDSGVYFCATTIWQGAEAFFGQGTRLTVV.

Only a few counts were recorded for this clonotype. The chain combines TRBV11-2 with TRBJ2-3; 13 bases agree with TRBD2. Germline V lookup: CDR1 SGHAT, CDR2 FQNNGV. Trimming at V came to 4 bases and at J to 2 bases, leaving 6 bases not matched to a gene. The CDR3 has 17 amino acids. The CDR3 is CASSSRLAGGPTDTQYF. CDR3 sequence (DNA): TGTGCCAGCAGCTCGAGACTAGCGGGGGGACCCACAGATACGCAGTATTTT.

This clonotype was counted ten times or more. The chain uses TRBV7-2 and TRBJ2-5; D unclear. The CDR3 runs 13 residues. The V and J ends lost 3 bases and 6 bases respectively, with 11 bases between them. Per the germline V gene, CDR1 is SGHTA and CDR2 is FQGNSA. CDR3 loop: CASSFSLEKTQYF. DNA for the CDR3: TGTGCCAGCAGCTTTTCCCTCGAGAAGACCCAGTACTTC.

This clonotype was picked up many times. The chain couples TRBV5-6 to TRBJ1-6; D is unresolved. Per germline, CDR1 SGHDT and CDR2 YYEEEE. The CDR3 is 14 amino acids. With 3 bases removed from V and 11 bases from J, the gap between germline ends came to 15 bases. The CDR3 sequence: CASSSGIGSTPLHF. As DNA, the CDR3 is TGTGCCAGCAGCTCTGGGATAGGAAGTACACCCCTCCACTTT.

This clonotype was detected many times. V is TRBV28 and J is TRBJ2-5; 11 bases are a match to TRBD2. J gave up 1 base and V 8 bases, and 3 bases lay outside the gene matches. The V gene's germline CDR1 is MDHEN and CDR2 SYDVKM. This CDR3 has 14 amino acids. The DNA for the CDR3 is TGTGCCAGCTCGGGACTAGCGGTCCAAGAGACCCAGTACTTC. This translates into CASSGLAVQETQYF.